The rows below give T cell receptor beta chains drawn from one sample of a study of blood T cell repertoires in COVID-19. Here immunoSEQ multiplex PCR was the method, and the copy in TCRdb shows in-frame clones only, minus some. The sample carries fewer than 300,000 clones, just over 90% recorded once. The specimen sequenced was PBMCs or T cells enriched from blood (not recorded which). All receptors derive from a woman aged 40 to 50 with acute COVID-19. CDR3s leave out the opening cysteine and the closing phenylalanine or tryptophan. Fields, in order: clone size, V gene, J gene, CDR3 protein. A row's size may be missing; if present it is once, few, many or a size class.

>once|TRBV28|TRBJ1-6
ASSLSAGVNNSPLH
>NA|TRBV30|TRBJ1-2
AWRHRDRVSGYT
>NA|TRBV11-3|TRBJ2-3
ASSQTGWMTDTQY
>NA|TRBV7-2|TRBJ1-3
ASSDRGSSGNTIY
>NA|TRBV2|TRBJ2-7
ASSVLSRVGEQY
>NA|TRBV11-3|TRBJ2-1
ASSLMGSIAGVEEQF
>NA|TRBV5-1|TRBJ2-1
ASRGLGGNSYNEQF
>NA|TRBV6-6|TRBJ1-2
ASRPSGQGMGGYT
>NA|TRBV12-3/TRBV12-4|TRBJ2-3
ASRRLNTDTQY
>NA|TRBV7-4|TRBJ2-7
ASNRTGPYEQY
>NA|TRBV9|TRBJ2-3
ASSGSPSGSTDTQY
>NA|TRBV28|TRBJ2-1
ASSLGAGGGDEQF
>NA|TRBV19|TRBJ1-5
ASNSGLKSTYNQPQH
>NA|TRBV3-1/TRBV3-2|TRBJ2-7
ATEQLATQY
>NA|TRBV28|TRBJ1-6
ASTPREASPLH
>NA|TRBV30|TRBJ1-1
AWSVLAGRGTEAF
>NA|TRBV5-1|TRBJ2-3
ASNAGGTADTQY
>NA|TRBV7-2|TRBJ2-7
ASSPTRQLSYEQY
>NA|TRBV27|TRBJ2-1
ASSPGLAGVNEQF
>NA|TRBV5-1|TRBJ1-6
ASSLRWTGGNSPLH
>NA|TRBV6-6|TRBJ2-2
ASSRGGLATGELF
>NA|TRBV18|TRBJ2-7
ASSPGQGRNEQY
>NA|TRBV5-6|TRBJ2-7
ASSLGGRPYEQY
>NA|TRBV7-2|TRBJ1-2
ASSLDRTYGYT
>NA|TRBV6-1|TRBJ2-7
ASSEGLGGERYEQY
>NA|TRBV5-6|TRBJ1-5
ASSLRGGNQPQH
>NA|TRBV11-2|TRBJ1-6
ASSQTTGAYNSPLH
>NA|TRBV7-8|TRBJ2-7
ASSFGEGYEQY
>NA|TRBV6-2/TRBV6-3|TRBJ2-2
ASSYNPRRAYGGELF
>once|TRBV5-6|TRBJ2-7
ASSLGLPKIPSYEQY
>NA|TRBV4-3|TRBJ2-1
ASSQVGAGAYNEQF
>NA|TRBV6-1|TRBJ1-2
ASSEKDRQRDYGYT
>NA|TRBV3-1/TRBV3-2|TRBJ1-2
ASSHVLTNYGYT
>NA|TRBV18|TRBJ1-2
ASSPGTGDYGYT
>NA|TRBV9|TRBJ2-2
ASSARLAGGTGELF
>once|TRBV27|TRBJ2-5
ASSSVRQGFETQY
>NA|TRBV7-9|TRBJ2-5
ASSLSAGTVQETQY
>NA|TRBV4-1|TRBJ2-1
ASSREEQADNEQF
>NA|TRBV5-4|TRBJ2-3
ASSKRQVPDTQY
>once|TRBV14|TRBJ1-2
ASSPGPTSPEYYGYT
>NA|TRBV7-9|TRBJ2-7
ASSLSAGSYEQY